The 10 T cell receptor beta chains listed next were all sequenced from one sample in a study of OX40 agonist ivuxolimab in advanced cancers. The receptor library was made with the immunoSEQ multiplex PCR assay. TCRdb limited this immuneACCESS table to in-frame rearrangements with V and J called. A share of clones is missing; checked studies link under half to unresolved V genes, and the rest is unexplained. The sample profile shows approximately 81,000 clones; about 85% of them were found once. 0.99% of the sample comes from the top ten. The sample was CD4+ or CD8+ T cells sorted from blood, taken in a trial of the OX40 agonist ivuxolimab. The receptors stem from an adult with an advanced solid tumor such as melanoma, head and neck, liver or kidney cancer.

In its sample, this clone was seen a few times. The V call is TRBV28, the J call TRBJ2-2, with a tentative D call TRBD2 (6 bases). Trimming removed 6 bases from V and 1 base from J, with 21 bases in between. The CDR3 consists of 18 residues. Germline values: CDR1 MDHEN, CDR2 SYDVKM. CDR3 sequence: CASRPTEGWLVNTGELFF. In DNA, the CDR3 is TGTGCCAGCAGGCCTACGGAGGGGTGGCTAGTGAACACCGGGGAGCTGTTTTTT.

The chain couples TRBV2 to TRBJ1-4; D is possibly TRBD1 (6 bases). The length of the CDR3 is 15 residues. Germline lookup yields CDR1 SNHLY and CDR2 FYNNEI. V lost 6 bases, J lost 3 bases, and 14 bases lay in between. CDR3 region: CASSSSGVANEKLFF. CDR3 DNA sequence: TGTGCCAGCAGCTCCTCAGGGGTTGCTAATGAAAAACTGTTTTTT.

Worth noting for this clone: Other DNA sequences in this sample translate to the same CDR3. This chain connects TRBV4-1 to TRBJ2-3; no clear D gene. Germline CDR1 reads MGHRA; CDR2 reads YSYEKL. CDR3 length: 15 amino acids. Trimming pared 0 bases from V and 4 bases from J, leaving 11 bases between. CDR3 coding DNA: TGCGCCAGCAGCCAAGATGGATTAGAGTCAGATACGCAGTATTTT. Translated, it gives CASSQDGLESDTQYF.

In this sample, this clone turned up a few times. This chain links TRBV4-1 with TRBJ2-5; TRBD1 agrees at 8 bases. This CDR3 is built from 15 residues. Germline V gives CDR1 MGHRA, CDR2 YSYEKL. With 1 base clipped from V and 4 bases from J, the junction kept 5 bases outside the gene matches. DNA for the CDR3: TGCGCCAGCAGCCAAGTACAGGGGGGTGCAGAGACCCAGTACTTC. Its translation is CASSQVQGGAETQYF.

The gene calls are TRBV30 and TRBJ1-2, with 8 bases fitting TRBD1. The CDR3 length is 15 residues. Trimming took 3 bases from V and 6 from J; bases not matched to a gene: 12. Per the germline V gene, CDR1 is GTSNPN and CDR2 is SVGIG (reference sequence). CDR3 DNA sequence: TGTGCCTGGAGCCCTTCCCCAGGGGGCGCGAATGGCTACACCTTC. This translates into CAWSPSPGGANGYTF.

V is TRBV18 and J is TRBJ1-2; D is undetermined. Germline CDR1 and CDR2: KGHSH and LQKENI. The CDR3 has 15 residues. Trimming removed 0 bases at V and 4 bases at J, with 12 bases between. In DNA form, the CDR3 reads TGTGCCAGCTCACCACCGGAAAGATTAGGCTATGGCTACACCTTC. This sequence encodes CASSPPERLGYGYTF.

This clone occurred a few times. The V and J genes are TRBV12-5 and TRBJ1-5, with 8 bases that match TRBD1. The CDR3 covers 15 residues. In germline, CDR1 is LGHNT, CDR2 FRNRAP. Unmatched junction bases numbered 9, after V lost 6 bases and J lost 5 bases. The CDR3 loop is CASGLGQGRYQPQHF. CDR3 DNA: TGTGCTAGTGGGCTCGGACAGGGACGTTATCAGCCCCAGCATTTT.

This chain connects TRBV5-5 to TRBJ2-5; D unresolved. CDR1 is SGHKS and CDR2 is YYEKEE in the germline V gene (reference sequence). The length of the CDR3 is 13 residues. V lost 2 bases to trimming and J lost 1 base, with 6 bases between them. In DNA form, the CDR3 reads TGTGCCAGCAGCTTTCAAAGCCAAGAGACCCAGTACTTC. This gives the protein CASSFQSQETQYF.

The chain links TRBV29-1 to TRBJ1-1; possibly TRBD1 for D (5 bases). V lost 4 bases and J 2 bases, leaving 14 bases between the germline ends. From germline, CDR1 is SQVTM and CDR2 ANQGSEA. The CDR3 totals 14 residues. The CDR3 here is CSVVALQANTEAFF. The CDR3 DNA reads TGCAGCGTTGTCGCTCTACAGGCCAACACTGAAGCTTTCTTT.

The chain combines TRBV5-1 with TRBJ2-1, with 13 bases fitting TRBD2. CDR3 length: 16 residues. J lost 6 bases, V lost 4 bases, and 7 bases had no gene match. The germline V gene has CDR1 SGHRS and CDR2 YFSETQ. In DNA form, the CDR3 reads TGCGCCAGCAGCCCGGGAACTAGCGGGGGGGCCAATGAGCAGTTCTTC. Its protein is CASSPGTSGGANEQFF.